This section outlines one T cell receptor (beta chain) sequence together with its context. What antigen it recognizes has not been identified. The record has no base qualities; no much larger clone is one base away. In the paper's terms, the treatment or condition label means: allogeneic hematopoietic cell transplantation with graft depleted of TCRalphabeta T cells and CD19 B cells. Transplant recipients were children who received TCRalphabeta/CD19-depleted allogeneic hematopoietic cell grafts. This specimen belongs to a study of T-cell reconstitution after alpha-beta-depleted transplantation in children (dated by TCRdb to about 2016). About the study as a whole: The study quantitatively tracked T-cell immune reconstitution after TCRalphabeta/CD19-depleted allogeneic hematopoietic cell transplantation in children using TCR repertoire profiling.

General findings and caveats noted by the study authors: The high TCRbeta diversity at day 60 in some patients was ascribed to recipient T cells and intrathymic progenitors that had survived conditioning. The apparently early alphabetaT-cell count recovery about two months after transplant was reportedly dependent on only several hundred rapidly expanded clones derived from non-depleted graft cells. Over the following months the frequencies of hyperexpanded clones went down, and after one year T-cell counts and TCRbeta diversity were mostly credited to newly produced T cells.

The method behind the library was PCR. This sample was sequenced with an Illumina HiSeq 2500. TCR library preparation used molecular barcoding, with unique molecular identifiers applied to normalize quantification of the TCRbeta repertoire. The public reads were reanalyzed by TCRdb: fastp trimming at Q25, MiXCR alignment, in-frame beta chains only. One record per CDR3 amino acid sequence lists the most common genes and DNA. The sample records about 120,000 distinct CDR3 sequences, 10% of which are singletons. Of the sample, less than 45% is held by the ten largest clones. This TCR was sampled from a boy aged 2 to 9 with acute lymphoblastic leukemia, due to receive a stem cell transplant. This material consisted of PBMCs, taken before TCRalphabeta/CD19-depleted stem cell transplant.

The DNA sequence follows: TGTGCCAGCAGTCTAATGGGGGCTTTGTACTTC. This yields the protein CASSLMGALYF. The chain is made from TRBV25-1 and TRBJ2-7; matching of 6 bases hints at TRBD1 as the D gene. Looking up the germline V gene yields CDR1 MGHDK and CDR2 SYGVNS. From the cysteine up to the phenylalanine, the CDR3 has a length of 11 residues. Kept here is only the CDR3 DNA, which spans 33 bases and is read in frame from base 1. V gives up 5 bases and J gives up 12 bases, and the segment between their germline ends measures 14 bases.